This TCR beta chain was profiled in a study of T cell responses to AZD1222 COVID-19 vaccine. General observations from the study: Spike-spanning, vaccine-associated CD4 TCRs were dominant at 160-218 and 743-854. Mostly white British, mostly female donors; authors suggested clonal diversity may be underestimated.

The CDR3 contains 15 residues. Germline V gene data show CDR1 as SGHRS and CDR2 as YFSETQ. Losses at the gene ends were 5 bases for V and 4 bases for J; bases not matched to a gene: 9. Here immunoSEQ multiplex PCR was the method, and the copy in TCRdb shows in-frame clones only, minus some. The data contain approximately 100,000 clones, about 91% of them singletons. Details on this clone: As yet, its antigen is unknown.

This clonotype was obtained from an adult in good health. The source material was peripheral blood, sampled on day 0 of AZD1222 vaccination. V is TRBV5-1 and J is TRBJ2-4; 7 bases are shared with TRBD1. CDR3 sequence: CASSQGDGRKNIQYF. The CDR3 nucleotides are TGCGCCAGCAGTCAGGGGGACGGACGAAAAAACATTCAGTACTTC.